This TCR beta chain was retrieved from a study of technical replicates of blood from a handful of donors. Profiled with immunoSEQ multiplex PCR; TCRdb holds only in-frame clones, not every one. In the table there are tens of thousands of clones, 90% to 95% of which are singletons. Trimming left V 2 bases short and J 4 bases short, with 9 bases between. CDR1 is MDHEN and CDR2 is SYDVKM in the germline V gene. The CDR3 contains 13 residues. The V gene is TRBV28, the J gene TRBJ2-7; D not resolved. The clonotype comes from a human donor in good health. The specimen was T cells isolated from PBMCs. The CDR3 DNA reads as TGTGCCAGCAGTTTACCGGTCGTATACGAGCAGTACTTC. Residues: CASSLPVVYEQYF.